This entry describes one T cell receptor beta chain. This sample stems from a study of blood T cell repertoires in COVID-19. At the level of the study: Spain, Italy and the United States supplied samples that represented acute and convalescent COVID-19.

How the authors handled the data: Reference gene primer amplification in the assay estimated nucleated cell counts. Clones were sequenced by immunoSEQ multiplex PCR, and TCRdb holds only the in-frame ones, with some missing. D and trimming were read from the DNA, whereas the V and J calls and clone size are those reported in that table. The table includes fewer than 300,000 clones, just over 90% detected once. Recruited during active infection, patients (from Seattle) were subsequently followed longitudinally. The germline V and J ends were trimmed by 3 bases and 4 bases, with 13 bases remaining between them. Germline values: CDR1 GTSNPN, CDR2 SVGIG (reference sequence). This CDR3 is built from 14 residues.

This receptor was taken from a woman aged 30 to 39 with COVID-19, enrolled during active disease. Specimen: peripheral blood. The gene calls are TRBV30 and TRBJ1-5; perhaps TRBD1 as D (6 bases). The CDR3 protein is CAWRHRVGNQPQHF. The CDR3 nucleotides read TGTGCCTGGAGGCACAGGGTAGGGAATCAGCCCCAGCATTTT.